Each of the 21 T cell receptor beta chains below was sequenced from the same sample in a study of T cell repertoires in ileal Crohn's disease. Profiling relied on immunoSEQ multiplex PCR, and the TCRdb table lists in-frame clones only, not all of them. This sample has 4,500 to 6,500 clones, with 87% found just once. The time point: proximal margin of the surgical specimen (macroscopically non-inflamed). The source material was ileal tissue. The receptors were sampled from an adult with Crohn's disease.

CDR3 amino acids: CSVLIATGEYGYTF. The CDR3 bases are TGCAGCGTCCTGATTGCGACAGGGGAATATGGCTACACCTTC. The chain recombines TRBV29-1 with TRBJ1-2; 8 bases are shared with TRBD1. The length of the CDR3 is 14 residues. CDR1 and CDR2 from the germline V gene are SQVTM and ANQGSEA. Trimming cost V 6 bases and J 5 bases; bases outside gene matches: 11.

The V call is TRBV7-9, the J call TRBJ2-1; a weak D match, TRBD2 (5 bases). Trimming stripped 0 bases from V and 0 bases from J, with 12 bases between. The CDR3 is made up of 17 amino acids. CDR1 is SEHNR and CDR2 is FQNEAQ in the germline V gene (reference sequence). The CDR3 protein is CASSLASGTSSYNEQFF. CDR3 coding DNA: TGTGCCAGCAGCTTAGCGTCGGGAACTAGCTCCTACAATGAGCAGTTCTTC.

The V and J genes are TRBV10-2 and TRBJ2-5; D perhaps matches TRBD1 (6 bases). CDR1 WSHSY and CDR2 SAAADI come from the germline V gene. The CDR3 runs to 16 residues. V lost 4 bases to trimming and J lost 2 bases, with 17 bases between them. The CDR3 region is CASSGPGVVAQETQYF. CDR3 nucleotide sequence: TGCGCCAGCAGTGGTCCAGGGGTTGTCGCACAAGAGACCCAGTACTTC.

This clone was picked up one time. The V gene is TRBV6-5, the J gene TRBJ1-3; D is unclear. V was cut by 0 bases and J by 0 bases, with 9 bases left in between. The length of the CDR3 is 16 residues. CDR1 is MNHEY and CDR2 is SVGAGI in the germline V gene. The CDR3 sequence: CASSYSSRSSGNTIYF. CDR3 nucleotides: TGTGCCAGCAGTTACTCATCACGGAGCTCTGGAAACACCATATATTTT.

CDR3 residues: CASSLGQSTDTQYF. CDR3 DNA: TGTGCCAGCAGCTTAGGGCAAAGCACAGATACGCAGTATTTT. The chain recombines TRBV7-3 with TRBJ2-3, with D uncertain. V gave up 2 bases and J gave up 0 bases, with 6 bases separating them. The germline gives CDR1 SGHTA, CDR2 FQGTGA. CDR3 length: 14 amino acids. Supplemented by reference TRBV7-3 and TRBJ2-3, the full variable domain reads GAGVSQTPSNKVTEKGKYVELRCDPISGHTALYWYRQSLGQGPEFLIYFQGTGAADDSGLPNDRFFAVRPEGSVSTLKIQRTERGDSAVYLCASSLGQSTDTQYFGPGTRLTVL.

The chain is built from TRBV19 and TRBJ1-5, with D perhaps TRBD1 (5 bases). The CDR3 has 14 amino acids. V gave up 7 bases and J gave up 9 bases, with 19 bases separating them. Germline-derived CDR1 and CDR2 are LNHDA and SQIVND (reference sequence). CDR3 in DNA: TGTGCCAGTACCTACGGTGACAGCGTTCGGCCCCAGCATTTT. This codes for CASTYGDSVRPQHF.

The CDR3 DNA reads TGTGCCAGTAGACTAGCGGACTTCTCCTACGAGCAGTACTTC. Its translation is CASRLADFSYEQYF. V is TRBV11-2 and J is TRBJ2-7, with TRBD2 matching 9 bases. CDR1 and CDR2 from the germline V gene are SGHAT and FQNNGV. V lost 9 bases and J lost 0; bases outside the gene matches: 6. The CDR3 has 14 residues.

V gene TRBV2 combines with J gene TRBJ2-5; no firm D call. Germline V gives CDR1 SNHLY, CDR2 FYNNEI. This CDR3 has 11 amino acids. V lost 6 bases and J 5 bases, leaving 7 bases between the germline ends. CDR3 loop: CASSVTETQYF. The DNA for the CDR3 is TGTGCCAGCAGCGTAACGGAGACCCAGTACTTC. Full variable domain (outside the CDR3, taken from reference TRBV2 and TRBJ2-5): EPEVTQTPSHQVTQMGQEVILRCVPISNHLYFYWYRQILGQKVEFLVSFYNNEISEKSEIFDDQFSVERPDGSNFTLKIRSTKLEDSAMYFCASSVTETQYFGPGTRLLVL.

The gene calls are TRBV6-6 and TRBJ1-1; D gene unclear. In germline, CDR1 is MNHNY, CDR2 SVGAGI (reference sequence). V gave up 2 bases and J gave up 2 bases, with 6 bases separating them. This CDR3 contains 13 residues. CDR3 bases: TGTGCCAGCAGTTACGTGGTTAACACTGAAGCTTTCTTT. The encoded protein is CASSYVVNTEAFF.

The genes are TRBV4-1 and TRBJ2-7; 11 bases map to TRBD2. The germline V gene has CDR1 MGHRA and CDR2 YSYEKL. Trimming at V came to 4 bases and at J to 6 bases, leaving 5 bases not matched to a gene. The CDR3 covers 14 residues. CDR3 DNA sequence: TGCGCCAGCAGCCGGGGACTAGCGGAGCCCGAGCAGTACTTC. Amino acids: CASSRGLAEPEQYF.

The gene calls are TRBV7-2 and TRBJ2-5; D unresolved. Germline CDR1 is SGHTA and CDR2 is FQGNSA. CDR3 length: 13 amino acids. Deletions cut 4 bases from V and 0 bases from J, with 6 bases between. The CDR3 protein is CASSWVYQETQYF. The CDR3 nucleotides read TGTGCCAGCAGCTGGGTATACCAAGAGACCCAGTACTTC.

This rearrangement joins TRBV19 to TRBJ2-2; TRBD2 might be the D (5 bases). CDR3 length: 15 residues. Deletions cut 6 bases from V and 4 bases from J, with 15 bases between. Looked up from germline, CDR1 is LNHDA and CDR2 is SQIVND (reference sequence). The CDR3 region is CASRVGLASTGELFF. Written as DNA, the CDR3 is TGTGCCAGTAGGGTAGGCCTAGCCTCCACCGGGGAGCTGTTTTTT. The full variable domain, completed using reference TRBV19 and TRBJ2-2, is DGGITQSPKYLFRKEGQNVTLSCEQNLNHDAMYWYRQDPGQGLRLIYYSQIVNDFQKGDIAEGYSVSREKKESFPLTVTSAQKNPTAFYLCASRVGLASTGELFFGEGSRLTVL.

This chain connects TRBV4-3 to TRBJ2-7; 7 bases are shared with TRBD2. This CDR3 is built from 15 residues. The J segment lost 1 base and the V segment lost 0 bases, leaving 3 bases of the junction unmatched. Germline CDR1 is LGHNA and CDR2 is YSLEER. CDR3 in DNA: TGCGCCAGCAGCCAAGAGAGTAGCGGGTCCTACGAGCAGTACTTC. This gives the protein CASSQESSGSYEQYF.

The chain couples TRBV6-5 to TRBJ2-5; D unclear. With 4 bases removed from V and 1 base from J, the gap between germline ends came to 7 bases. CDR1 and CDR2 from the germline V gene are MNHEY and SVGAGI. This CDR3 comprises 13 residues. The chain's CDR3 is CASSWRLQETQYF. In DNA form, the CDR3 reads TGTGCCAGCAGTTGGCGGCTCCAAGAGACCCAGTACTTC.

The chain carries TRBV27 and TRBJ2-3; tentatively, D is TRBD2 (5 bases). Germline V gene data show CDR1 as MNHEY and CDR2 as SMNVEV (reference sequence). With 6 bases removed from V and 4 bases from J, the gap between germline ends came to 8 bases. The CDR3 loop spans 12 amino acids. In nucleotides, the CDR3 is TGTGCCAGCAGGGGAGCGGCAGATACGCAGTATTTT. Translation: CASRGAADTQYF.

The gene calls are TRBV27 and TRBJ1-1, with 7 bases fitting TRBD1. CDR1 and CDR2 from the germline V gene are MNHEY and SMNVEV (reference sequence). The CDR3 has 14 amino acids. V lost 5 bases, J lost 5 bases, and 8 bases stayed unmatched. The chain's CDR3 is CASSGGGQLTEAFF. DNA for the CDR3: TGTGCCAGCAGTGGGGGGGGACAGTTAACTGAAGCTTTCTTT.

This clone is labeled as large. The gene calls are TRBV19 and TRBJ1-2, with 9 bases lining up with TRBD1. V was pared by 7 bases and J by 5 bases, with 8 bases of the junction left unmatched. There are 14 residues in the CDR3. Germline CDR1 and CDR2: LNHDA and SQIVND (reference sequence). The CDR3 DNA follows: TGTGCCAGTACCCCGGGGGACAGGGTATATGGCTACACCTTC. Amino acid sequence: CASTPGDRVYGYTF.

The CDR3 coding sequence is TGTGCCAGCTCACTCCTCACCGGGACAGGGAGGGACGAGCAGTACTTC. Translating gives CASSLLTGTGRDEQYF. The V gene is TRBV18, the J gene TRBJ2-7; 9 positions agree with TRBD1. Germline-derived CDR1 and CDR2 are KGHSH and LQKENI. Germline trimming cut 4 bases from V and 5 bases from J; bases unmatched to any gene: 12. The CDR3 is made up of 16 amino acids.

V gene TRBV7-2 combines with J gene TRBJ2-5; 10 bases line up with TRBD2. The V gene's germline CDR1 is SGHTA and CDR2 FQGNSA. J was trimmed by 5 bases and V by 6 bases; bases with no gene match: 3. This CDR3 is 13 amino acids long. CDR3: CASRLAGQETQYF. The CDR3 nucleotides read TGTGCCAGCAGACTAGCGGGGCAGGAGACCCAGTACTTC. Based on the CDR3 plus reference TRBV7-2 and TRBJ2-5, the full variable domain is GAGVSQSPSNKVTEKGKDVELRCDPISGHTALYWYRQSLGQGLEFLIYFQGNSAPDKSGLPSDRFSAERTGGSVSTLTIQRTQQEDSAVYLCASRLAGQETQYFGPGTRLLVL.

This chain connects TRBV28 to TRBJ2-7; TRBD2 is a possible D gene (6 bases). CDR1 and CDR2 (germline): MDHEN, SYDVKM. The V gene lost 5 bases and the J gene lost 6 bases, with 29 bases spanning the gap. The CDR3 length is 18 residues. DNA of the CDR3: TGTGCCAGCAGTCAATCCCGTCCAAGCGGGCCCTGGCGTTCCGAGCAGTACTTC. It specifies CASSQSRPSGPWRSEQYF. Supplemented by reference TRBV28 and TRBJ2-7, the full variable domain reads DVKVTQSSRYLVKRTGEKVFLECVQDMDHENMFWYRQDPGLGLRLIYFSYDVKMKEKGDIPEGYSVSREKKERFSLILESASTNQTSMYLCASSQSRPSGPWRSEQYFGPGTRLTVT.

The chain has TRBV27 and TRBJ1-6, with 7 bases lining up with TRBD1. CDR1 is MNHEY, CDR2 SMNVEV, per germline (reference sequence). V was pared by 2 bases and J by 4 bases, with 8 bases of the junction left unmatched. The CDR3 has 17 residues. The DNA for the CDR3 is TGTGCCAGCAGTTTAATCGGGGGACAGCCTTATAATTCACCCCTCCACTTT. It specifies CASSLIGGQPYNSPLHF.